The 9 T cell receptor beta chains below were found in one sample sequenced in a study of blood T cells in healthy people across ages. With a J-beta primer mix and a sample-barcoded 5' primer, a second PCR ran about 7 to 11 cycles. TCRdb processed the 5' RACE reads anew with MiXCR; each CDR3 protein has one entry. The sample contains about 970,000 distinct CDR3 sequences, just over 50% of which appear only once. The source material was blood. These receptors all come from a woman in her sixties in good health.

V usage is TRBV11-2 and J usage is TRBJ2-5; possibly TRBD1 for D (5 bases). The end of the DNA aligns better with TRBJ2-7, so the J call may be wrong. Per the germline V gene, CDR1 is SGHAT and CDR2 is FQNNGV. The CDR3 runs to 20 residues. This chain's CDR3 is CARDTRRAFNHENSYYEQYF. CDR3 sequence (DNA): TGTGCCAGAGATACCCGCAGGGCATTTAATCACGAAAACTCTTACTACGAGCAGTACTTC.

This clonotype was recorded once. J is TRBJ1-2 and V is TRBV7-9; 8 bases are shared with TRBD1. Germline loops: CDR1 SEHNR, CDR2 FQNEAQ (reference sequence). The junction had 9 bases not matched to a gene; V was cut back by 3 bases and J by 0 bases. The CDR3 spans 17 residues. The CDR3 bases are TGTGCCAGCAGCTTTACAGGGGGAGGGATAGCTAACTATGGCTACACCTTC. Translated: CASSFTGGGIANYGYTF.

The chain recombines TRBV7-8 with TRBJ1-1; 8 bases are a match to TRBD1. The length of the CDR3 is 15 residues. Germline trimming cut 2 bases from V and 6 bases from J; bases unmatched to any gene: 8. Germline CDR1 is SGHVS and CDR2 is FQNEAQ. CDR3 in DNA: TGTGCCAGCAGCTTATCTCGTGGACAGGGCGCTGAAGCTTTCTTT. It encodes CASSLSRGQGAEAFF. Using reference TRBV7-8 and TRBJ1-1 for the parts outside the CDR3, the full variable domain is GAGVSQSPRYKVAKRGQDVALRCDPISGHVSLFWYQQALGQGPEFLTYFQNEAQLDKSGLPSDRFFAERPEGSVSTLKIQRTQQEDSAVYLCASSLSRGQGAEAFFGQGTRLTVV.

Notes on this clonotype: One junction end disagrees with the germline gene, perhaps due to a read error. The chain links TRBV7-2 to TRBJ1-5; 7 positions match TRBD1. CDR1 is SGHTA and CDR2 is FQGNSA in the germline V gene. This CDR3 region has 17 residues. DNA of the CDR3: TGTGCCAGCAGCTTAGTTTCAGGGGGTCGGAGCAATCAGTCCCAGCATTTT. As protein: CASSLVSGGRSNQSQHF. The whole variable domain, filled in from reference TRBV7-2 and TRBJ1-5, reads GAGVSQSPSNKVTEKGKDVELRCDPISGHTALYWYRQSLGQGLEFLIYFQGNSAPDKSGLPSDRFSAERTGGSVSTLTIQRTQQEDSAVYLCASSLVSGGRSNQSQHFGDGTRLSIL.

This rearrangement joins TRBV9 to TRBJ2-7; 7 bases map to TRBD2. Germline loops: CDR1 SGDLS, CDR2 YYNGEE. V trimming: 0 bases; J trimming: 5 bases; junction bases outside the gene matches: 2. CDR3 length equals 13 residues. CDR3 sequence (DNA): TGTGCCAGCAGCGTAGGACTAGCCCACGAGCAGTACTTC. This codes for CASSVGLAHEQYF.

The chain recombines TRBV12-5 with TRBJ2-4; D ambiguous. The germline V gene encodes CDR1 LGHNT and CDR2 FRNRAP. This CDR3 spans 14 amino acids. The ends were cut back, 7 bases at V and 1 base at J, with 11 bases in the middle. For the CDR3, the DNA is TGTGCTAGTGCCGGTGAATATGCCAAAAACATTCAGTACTTC. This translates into CASAGEYAKNIQYF. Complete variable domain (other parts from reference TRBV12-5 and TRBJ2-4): DARVTQTPRHKVTEMGQEVTMRCQPILGHNTVFWYRQTMMQGLELLAYFRNRAPLDDSGMPKDRFSAEMPDATLATLKIQPSEPRDSAVYFCASAGEYAKNIQYFGAGTRLSVL.

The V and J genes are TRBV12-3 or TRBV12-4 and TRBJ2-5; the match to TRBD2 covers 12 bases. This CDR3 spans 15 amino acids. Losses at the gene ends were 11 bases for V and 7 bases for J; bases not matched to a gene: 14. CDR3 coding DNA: TGTGCCGGCGCCAGGACTAGCGGGGACGGGGGGACCCAGTACTTC. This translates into CAGARTSGDGGTQYF.

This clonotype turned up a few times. CDR3 sequence reads: CASSFGTGTDTQYF. Here the CDR3 DNA reads TGTGCCAGCAGTTTTGGGACAGGCACAGATACGCAGTATTTT. The chain combines TRBV6-5 with TRBJ2-3; 7 bases are shared with TRBD1. V shed 4 bases and J 1 base; nucleotides not matched to a gene: 2. CDR3 size: 14 residues. Germline CDR1 is MNHEY and CDR2 is SVGAGI.

The CDR3 region has the DNA TGTGCCAGCAGCTTACTCTCAGGGATTGGGACCCAGTACTTC. Translated, it gives CASSLLSGIGTQYF. The chain carries TRBV7-9 and TRBJ2-5; D is perhaps TRBD1 (5 bases). Germline V gives CDR1 SEHNR, CDR2 FQNEAQ (reference sequence). The germline V and J ends were trimmed by 2 bases and 7 bases, with 14 bases remaining between them. CDR3 length equals 14 residues.